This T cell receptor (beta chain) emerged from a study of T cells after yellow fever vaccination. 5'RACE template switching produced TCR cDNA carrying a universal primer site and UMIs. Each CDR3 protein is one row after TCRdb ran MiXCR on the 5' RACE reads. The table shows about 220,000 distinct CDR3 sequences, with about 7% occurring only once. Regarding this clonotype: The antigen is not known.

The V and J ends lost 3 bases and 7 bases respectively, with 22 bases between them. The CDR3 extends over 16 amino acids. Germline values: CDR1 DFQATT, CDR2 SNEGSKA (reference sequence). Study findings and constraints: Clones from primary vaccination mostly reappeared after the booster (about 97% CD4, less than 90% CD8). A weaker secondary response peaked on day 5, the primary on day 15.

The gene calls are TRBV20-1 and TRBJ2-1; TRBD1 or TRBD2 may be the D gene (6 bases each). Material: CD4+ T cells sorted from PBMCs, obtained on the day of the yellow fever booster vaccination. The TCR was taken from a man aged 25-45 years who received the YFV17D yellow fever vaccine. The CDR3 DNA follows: TGCAGTGCTAGGAGGGTCCGGTACGAAGGGGGGAATGAGCAGTTCTTC. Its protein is CSARRVRYEGGNEQFF.